The TCR beta chain described here comes from a study of T cell responses to AZD1222 COVID-19 vaccine. Regarding the study as a whole: Increases in Spike-specific TCR breadth and depth were seen after two AZD1222 doses. The CD4 TCRs associated with vaccination extended across spike and predominated at 160-218 and 743-854. Baseline antibody screening turned up just a handful of seropositive AZD1222 recipients. White British ancestry dominated among donors, who included more females, and clonal diversity was possibly underestimated.

This CDR3 has 16 residues. J was trimmed by 3 bases and V by 3 bases; bases with no gene match: 5. Germline V gene lookup returns CDR1 SGHRS and CDR2 YFSETQ. Produced via immunoSEQ multiplex PCR; TCRdb's table is partial and in-frame only. In total, the table holds over 120,000 clones. Comment on this clone: Antigen unknown.

The TCR originated in an adult in good health. The chain couples TRBV5-1 to TRBJ2-3; 12 positions match TRBD2. The sample comprised peripheral blood. The CDR3, as DNA: TGCGCCAGCAGCTCGGAACTAGCGGGGGGTACAGATACGCAGTATTTT. It codes for CASSSELAGGTDTQYF.